These T cell receptor beta chains were read from a single sample in a study of T cells in Graves' hyperthyroidism and ophthalmopathy. TCRdb re-called the multiplex PCR reads through MiXCR, storing one row per CDR3 protein. Of 300,000 to 450,000 distinct CDR3 sequences detected, 13% appear once; the ten largest clones hold around 20%. The specimen sequenced was blood. These receptors all come from a man in his thirties or forties with Graves' hyperthyroidism that later progressed to Graves' ophthalmopathy. Both conserved end residues are part of each CDR3. D genes are given only for firm matches. A row's size may be missing; if present it is once, few, many or a size class.

j_call v_call clone_size cdr3_length d_call cdr3_aa cdr3_nt
TRBJ2-2 TRBV27 few 18 TRBD2 CASSLSPVLAGNTGELFF TGTGCCAGCAGTTTATCACCAGTTCTAGCGGGGAACACCGGGGAGCTGTTTTTT
TRBJ2-5 TRBV20-1 many 13 TRBD2 CSASLGGGGTQYF TGCAGTGCTAGCCTCGGGGGGGGAGGGACCCAGTACTTC
TRBJ2-7 TRBV27 - 14 - CASSSDGSSYEQYF TGTGCCAGCAGTTCGGACGGCAGCTCCTACGAGCAGTACTTC
TRBJ1-5 TRBV6-1 many 15 TRBD1 CASSEGQSRAWPQHF TGTGCCAGCAGTGAGGGACAGTCTAGGGCTTGGCCCCAGCATTTT
TRBJ2-7 TRBV20-1 many 15 - CSARKPGPIGYEQYF TGCAGTGCTAGAAAACCGGGACCTATCGGCTACGAGCAGTACTTC
TRBJ1-3 TRBV7-4 many 15 - CASSFQQSSGNTIYF TGTGCCAGCAGCTTTCAGCAAAGCTCTGGAAACACCATATATTTT
TRBJ1-6 TRBV9 - 14 - CASSVAGYDSPLHF TGTGCCAGCAGCGTAGCCGGGTATGATTCACCCCTCCACTTT
TRBJ2-7 TRBV28 many 16 - CASSFIGLVNPYEQYF TGTGCCAGCAGTTTCATCGGACTCGTGAACCCCTACGAGCAGTACTTC
TRBJ2-5 TRBV6-6 many 14 - CASSYKLAWETQYF TGTGCCAGCAGTTACAAACTAGCCTGGGAGACCCAGTACTTC
TRBJ1-2 TRBV5-1 many 14 - CASSPPGTLGGYTF TGCGCCAGCAGCCCCCCCGGGACACTGGGGGGCTACACCTTC
TRBJ2-2 TRBV5-1 - 13 - CASSFEGAGELFF TGCGCCAGCAGCTTCGAGGGGGCCGGGGAGCTGTTTTTT
TRBJ1-2 TRBV29-1 - 10 - CSVNTNGYTF TGCAGCGTAAATACGAATGGCTACACCTTC
TRBJ1-2 TRBV28 many 15 - CASSRRPYTNYGYTF TGTGCCAGCAGTCGCAGGCCTTATACTAACTATGGCTACACCTTC
TRBJ1-6 TRBV6-4 few 16 - CASSDGWDSYNSPLHF TGTGCCAGCAGTGACGGGTGGGATTCCTATAATTCACCCCTCCACTTT
TRBJ1-5 TRBV19 few 16 TRBD1 CASSIRDRGPNQPQHF TGTGCCAGTAGTATCCGGGACAGGGGGCCCAATCAGCCCCAGCATTTT
TRBJ1-5 TRBV4-1 - 16 - CASSQDPTPSNQPQHF TGCGCCAGCAGCCAAGATCCGACACCTAGCAATCAGCCCCAGCATTTT
TRBJ2-2 TRBV5-1 many 15 TRBD2 CASREAGVLTGELFF TGCGCCAGCAGAGAAGCGGGGGTCCTTACCGGGGAGCTGTTTTTT
TRBJ2-5 TRBV6-5 - 15 TRBD1 CASSYFGQGGETQYF TGTGCCAGCAGTTACTTTGGACAGGGGGGTGAGACCCAGTACTTC
TRBJ2-4 TRBV29-1 many 11 TRBD1 CSVTGQNIQYF TGCAGCGTGACAGGGCAAAACATTCAGTACTTC
TRBJ2-3 TRBV7-6 many 15 - CASSLEGVVTDTQYF TGTGCCAGCAGCTTAGAAGGGGTTGTTACAGATACGCAGTATTTT
TRBJ1-1 TRBV2 many 14 TRBD1 CASSGGQGGTEAFF TGTGCCAGCAGTGGAGGACAGGGTGGCACTGAAGCTTTCTTT
TRBJ2-7 TRBV7-9 many 14 TRBD1 CASSFGTGGGEQYF TGTGCCAGCAGCTTCGGGACAGGCGGAGGCGAGCAGTACTTC
TRBJ2-1 TRBV20-1 - 17 - CSARGTQGIPLTSEQFF TGCAGTGCTAGAGGGACTCAGGGGATACCCTTAACGAGTGAGCAGTTCTTC
TRBJ1-2 TRBV7-9 few 16 - CASSLAPLDSNYGYTF TGTGCCAGCAGCTTAGCCCCCCTGGACAGTAACTATGGCTACACCTTC
TRBJ2-7 TRBV10-2 many 12 - CARRQQRYEQYF TGCGCCAGAAGACAACAGCGCTACGAGCAGTACTTC
TRBJ1-2 TRBV7-9 few 12 - CASSQTNYGYTF TGTGCCAGCAGCCAGACAAACTATGGCTACACCTTC
TRBJ2-7 TRBV7-8 many 13 TRBD1 CASRSTGGYEQYF TGTGCCAGCAGATCAACAGGGGGCTACGAGCAGTACTTC
TRBJ2-7 TRBV20-1 many 15 TRBD2 CSKIPAGGRSYEQYF TGCAGTAAGATCCCAGCGGGGGGCCGGTCCTACGAGCAGTACTTC
TRBJ1-4 TRBV12-3/TRBV12-4 - 16 TRBD1 CASSRQITGDDEKLFF TGTGCCAGCAGCCGCCAAATTACAGGGGATGATGAAAAACTGTTTTTT
TRBJ2-5 TRBV7-9 - 15 - CASSPPYDRQETQYF TGTGCCAGCAGCCCCCCCTACGACAGGCAAGAGACCCAGTACTTC
TRBJ1-4 TRBV7-9 few 15 - CASSLETGANEKLFF TGTGCCAGCAGCTTAGAGACAGGCGCTAATGAAAAACTGTTTTTT
TRBJ1-6 TRBV19 - 13 TRBD1 CASADRGNSPLHF TGTGCCAGTGCAGACAGGGGTAATTCACCCCTCCACTTT
TRBJ2-1 TRBV24-1 few 19 TRBD1 CATSDWGTGIRSLNNEQFF TGTGCCACCAGTGATTGGGGGACAGGGATCCGTTCCCTCAACAATGAGCAGTTCTTC
TRBJ2-3 TRBV5-1 many 15 - CASSLYSIRTDTQYF TGCGCCAGCAGCTTGTACTCAATCCGCACAGATACGCAGTATTTT
TRBJ2-2 TRBV15 many 18 - CATSREVSSLTNTGELFF TGTGCCACCAGCAGAGAAGTCTCTAGCCTTACGAACACCGGGGAGCTGTTTTTT
TRBJ1-6 TRBV2 few 14 TRBD1 CASSDGQGYSPLHF TGTGCCAGCAGTGACGGACAGGGTTATTCACCCCTCCACTTT
TRBJ2-3 TRBV28 - 18 TRBD2 CASSLIGTSGGSGDTQYF TGTGCCAGCAGTTTAATTGGGACTAGCGGGGGGTCAGGGGATACGCAGTATTTT
TRBJ1-4 TRBV3-1 - 15 - CASSSRQTTNEKLFF TGTGCCAGCAGCTCCCGACAGACAACTAATGAAAAACTGTTTTTT
TRBJ1-2 TRBV30 many 15 - CACPNLGDLNYGYTF TGTGCCTGCCCCAACCTAGGGGATCTGAACTATGGCTACACCTTC
TRBJ2-2 TRBV4-1 few 17 - CASSHTGPRFDTGELFF TGCGCCAGCAGCCACACCGGGCCCCGGTTCGACACCGGGGAGCTGTTTTTT
TRBJ2-7 TRBV10-2 many 15 - CASSEGGPYPYEQYF TGCGCCAGCAGTGAGGGCGGGCCTTACCCCTACGAGCAGTACTTC
TRBJ1-4 TRBV20-1 few 14 - CSATADRYNEKLFF TGCAGTGCAACCGCCGACAGATATAATGAAAAACTGTTTTTT
TRBJ2-1 TRBV6-1 many 15 - CASSATGGAYNEQFF TGTGCCAGCAGTGCAACAGGGGGGGCCTACAATGAGCAGTTCTTC
TRBJ2-3 TRBV15 many 16 TRBD1 CATSRERDRVTDTQYF TGTGCCACCAGCAGAGAGAGGGACAGGGTCACAGATACGCAGTATTTT
TRBJ1-2 TRBV12-3/TRBV12-4 many 14 - CASSFGLDVYGYTF TGTGCCAGCAGTTTTGGACTGGACGTCTATGGCTACACCTTC
TRBJ2-2 TRBV27 many 16 TRBD2 CASRLAGGPNTGELFF TGTGCCAGCAGGCTAGCGGGGGGGCCTAACACCGGGGAGCTGTTTTTT
TRBJ2-2 TRBV6-1 - 16 - CASSYLATENTGELFF TGTGCCAGCAGTTATTTGGCAACAGAAAACACCGGGGAGCTGTTTTTT
TRBJ1-5 TRBV10-1 few 15 TRBD1 CAIPGRDSLNQPQHF TGCGCCATCCCGGGCCGGGACAGCCTCAATCAGCCCCAGCATTTT
TRBJ1-1 TRBV7-9 many 12 - CASSVSVTEAFF TGTGCCAGCAGCGTCTCTGTGACTGAAGCTTTCTTT
TRBJ1-1 TRBV2 many 14 - CASSEAGADTEAFF TGTGCCAGCAGTGAAGCGGGCGCGGACACTGAAGCTTTCTTT
TRBJ1-1 TRBV10-3 many 12 - CAISDDGRGDFF TGTGCCATCAGTGATGACGGGAGGGGGGATTTCTTT
TRBJ1-2 TRBV14 - 12 TRBD1 CASSRWTGSYTF TGTGCCAGCAGCCGGTGGACAGGCAGCTACACCTTC
TRBJ1-5 TRBV30 few 14 - CAWSVLGSNQPQHF TGTGCCTGGAGTGTACTAGGTAGTAATCAGCCCCAGCATTTT
TRBJ1-2 TRBV5-1 - 15 - CASSLDGRNNYGYTF TGCGCCAGCAGCTTGGACGGCAGAAATAACTATGGCTACACCTTC
TRBJ2-1 TRBV3-1 - 15 - CASSQLASAYNEQFF TGTGCCAGCAGCCAACTAGCGAGTGCGTACAATGAGCAGTTCTTC
TRBJ2-1 TRBV12-3/TRBV12-4 many 15 TRBD2 CASIKRAGAYNEQFF TGTGCCAGTATCAAGAGGGCGGGGGCCTACAATGAGCAGTTCTTC
TRBJ2-2 TRBV15 few 15 - CATSRARGDGGELFF TGTGCCACCAGCAGAGCGAGAGGGGATGGCGGGGAGCTGTTTTTT
TRBJ2-5 TRBV24-1 - 16 - CATSDLPRGTKETQYF TGTGCCACCAGTGATTTGCCCAGGGGGACTAAGGAGACCCAGTACTTC
TRBJ2-3 TRBV4-1 few 11 - CASSHSVTQYF TGCGCCAGCAGCCATTCAGTTACGCAGTATTTT